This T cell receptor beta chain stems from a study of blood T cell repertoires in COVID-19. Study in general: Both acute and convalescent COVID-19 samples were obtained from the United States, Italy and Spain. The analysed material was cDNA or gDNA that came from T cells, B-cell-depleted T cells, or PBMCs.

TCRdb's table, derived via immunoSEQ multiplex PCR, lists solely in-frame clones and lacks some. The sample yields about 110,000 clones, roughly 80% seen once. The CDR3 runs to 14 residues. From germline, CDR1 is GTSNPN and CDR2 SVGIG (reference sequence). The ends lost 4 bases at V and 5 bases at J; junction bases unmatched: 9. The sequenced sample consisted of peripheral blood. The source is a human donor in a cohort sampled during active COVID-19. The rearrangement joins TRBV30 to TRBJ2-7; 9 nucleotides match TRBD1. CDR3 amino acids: CAWNLGTGNHEQYF. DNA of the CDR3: TGTGCCTGGAACCTCGGGACAGGGAACCACGAGCAGTACTTC.